One sample yielded the 18 T cell receptor beta chains listed below, sequenced in a study of blood T cell repertoires in COVID-19. Sequencing was performed with immunoSEQ multiplex PCR; in TCRdb, only in-frame clones are kept and a portion is missing. Altogether 260,000 or so clones are present, 88% being singletons, with the ten largest covering 0.95% to 1.5%. The sample consisted of PBMCs or T cells enriched from blood (not recorded which). The receptors were sampled from a woman aged 40 to 49 with acute COVID-19.

V usage is TRBV7-8 and J usage is TRBJ1-5, with TRBD1 matching over 7 bases. Germline V gives CDR1 SGHVS, CDR2 FQNEAQ. With 5 bases clipped from V and 5 bases from J, the junction kept 18 bases outside the gene matches. The CDR3 sequence is 18 residues long. This CDR3 is CASSPSGQAMGGYQPQHF. The CDR3 DNA sequence: TGTGCCAGCAGCCCATCCGGACAGGCCATGGGGGGATATCAGCCCCAGCATTTT.

The chain is built from TRBV24-1 and TRBJ1-1; 8 bases line up with TRBD1. Trimming took 3 bases from V and 3 from J; bases not matched to a gene: 5. Germline V gene lookup returns CDR1 KGHDR and CDR2 SFDVKD. The CDR3 is 15 residues long. The CDR3 loop is CATSDSGQGDTEAFF. The DNA of the CDR3 is TGTGCCACCAGTGATAGCGGACAGGGTGACACTGAAGCTTTCTTT.

The genes are TRBV7-9 and TRBJ1-1; TRBD1 matches 7 bases. Unmatched junction bases numbered 8, after V lost 5 bases and J lost 5 bases. Germline CDR1 is SEHNR and CDR2 is FQNEAQ (reference sequence). The CDR3 has 14 amino acids. Here the CDR3 DNA reads TGTGCCAGCAGCACACAGGGGACCAGGACTGAAGCTTTCTTT. Amino acid sequence: CASSTQGTRTEAFF.

The rearrangement links TRBV12-3 or TRBV12-4 to TRBJ2-1, with a tentative D call TRBD2 (6 bases). The length of the CDR3 is 12 residues. Trimming stripped 0 bases from V and 15 bases from J, with 12 bases between. The CDR3 DNA reads as TGTGCCAGCAGTTTAGCGGCTAGCGATCGGTTCTTC. It is translated as CASSLAASDRFF.

The J gene is TRBJ2-7, the V gene TRBV27; D perhaps matches TRBD1 (5 bases). This CDR3 contains 16 residues. Germline CDR1 reads MNHEY; CDR2 reads SMNVEV (reference sequence). V was pared by 3 bases and J by 1 base, with 16 bases between. The DNA of the CDR3 is TGTGCCAGCAGTTTCTCTAGTGGGGCAAGGTCCTACGAGCAGTACTTC. It codes for CASSFSSGARSYEQYF.

The chain is built from TRBV18 and TRBJ1-1; no firm D call. The CDR3 length is 16 residues. The V end was cut by 1 base, the J end by 0 bases, with 12 bases between. The germline CDR1 and CDR2 sequences are KGHSH and LQKENI. The CDR3: CASSPQAGGLNTEAFF. The CDR3 coding sequence is TGTGCCAGCTCACCACAGGCTGGAGGGCTGAACACTGAAGCTTTCTTT.

The chain recombines TRBV25-1 with TRBJ2-1; 13 positions match TRBD2. This CDR3 has 15 residues. Trimming took 4 bases from V and 7 from J; bases not matched to a gene: 4. Germline V gives CDR1 MGHDK, CDR2 SYGVNS. The CDR3 nucleotides read TGTGCCAGCAGTGGGGGACTAGCGGGAAAAAATGAGCAGTTCTTC. Translating it yields CASSGGLAGKNEQFF. Filled out from reference TRBV25-1 and TRBJ2-1, the complete variable domain reads EADIYQTPRYLVIGTGKKITLECSQTMGHDKMYWYQQDPGMELHLIHYSYGVNSTEKGDLSSESTVSRIRTEHFPLTLESARPSHTSQYLCASSGGLAGKNEQFFGPGTRLTVL.

This clone appeared once. The V and J genes are TRBV12-5 and TRBJ1-2; TRBD1 is a possible D gene (5 bases). Germline V gene sequence: CDR1 LGHNT, CDR2 FRNRAP. The CDR3 extends over 14 amino acids. Trimming pared 0 bases from V and 6 bases from J, leaving 11 bases between. In DNA form, the CDR3 reads TGTGCTAGTGGTTTGGTACCGGACAACCATGGCTACACCTTC. Amino acids: CASGLVPDNHGYTF.

The CDR3 DNA reads as TGCAGTGCTAGTGAACAGGGAGATCAGCCCCAGCATTTT. Amino acids: CSASEQGDQPQHF. This chain connects TRBV20-1 to TRBJ1-5, with D possibly TRBD1 on 6 matching bases. The CDR3 has 13 amino acids. Germline V lookup: CDR1 DFQATT, CDR2 SNEGSKA (reference sequence). Trimming pared 3 bases from V and 5 bases from J, leaving 11 bases between.

The chain is built from TRBV19 and TRBJ2-5, with 8 positions matching TRBD2. The V gene's germline CDR1 is LNHDA and CDR2 SQIVND (reference sequence). CDR3 length equals 14 residues. V dropped 6 bases and J dropped 1; count of bases not matched to a gene: 4. The CDR3 region has the DNA TGTGCCAGTAGCGGGAGGGCCCCCCAAGAGACCCAGTACTTC. It translates to CASSGRAPQETQYF.

The gene calls are TRBV5-1 and TRBJ1-1; TRBD1 is a possible D gene (5 bases). The V and J ends lost 0 bases and 1 base respectively, with 10 bases between them. CDR3 length equals 15 residues. CDR1 is SGHRS and CDR2 is YFSETQ in the germline V gene. In DNA, the CDR3 is TGCGCCAGCAGCTTGGTTACAGGACAGAACACTGAAGCTTTCTTT. Protein: CASSLVTGQNTEAFF.

CDR3 in amino acids: CASSQEGQGTSYGYTF. The DNA for the CDR3 is TGCGCCAGCAGCCAAGAAGGACAGGGGACGAGCTATGGCTACACCTTC. The chain employs TRBV4-1 and TRBJ1-2; 9 nucleotides match TRBD1. The V segment lost 0 bases and the J segment 4 bases; nucleotides outside the gene matches: 6. Germline CDR1 reads MGHRA; CDR2 reads YSYEKL. The CDR3 has 16 residues.

The table lists this clone with a few counts. This sequence joins TRBV6-2 or TRBV6-3 and TRBJ2-1; the match to TRBD2 covers 8 bases. Germline V gives CDR1 MNHEY, CDR2 SVGEGT. After removal of 6 bases from V and 3 bases from J, the junction contained 10 bases not matched to a gene. This CDR3 has 16 amino acids. The CDR3 region is CASSLVAGSFYNEQFF. The CDR3 DNA reads as TGTGCCAGCAGCCTTGTAGCGGGGTCCTTCTACAATGAGCAGTTCTTC.

The V and J genes are TRBV15 and TRBJ1-4; D might be TRBD1 (5 bases). This CDR3 region has 14 residues. Germline CDR1 LNHNV, CDR2 YYDKDF (reference sequence). Trimming pared 3 bases from V and 3 bases from J, leaving 8 bases between. CDR3 DNA sequence: TGTGCCACCAGCAGGGGAGGGGCTAATGAAAAACTGTTTTTT. Its protein is CATSRGGANEKLFF. The full variable domain, in which reference TRBV15 and TRBJ1-4 provide the parts outside the CDR3, is DAMVIQNPRYQVTQFGKPVTLSCSQTLNHNVMYWYQQKSSQAPKLLFHYYDKDFNNEADTPDNFQSRRPNTSFCFLDIRSPGLGDTAMYLCATSRGGANEKLFFGSGTQLSVL.

The V and J genes are TRBV5-1 and TRBJ1-6, with D possibly matching TRBD1 (5 bases). V dropped 4 bases and J dropped 7 bases, with 15 bases sitting between them. Germline loops: CDR1 SGHRS, CDR2 YFSETQ. CDR3 size: 15 residues. CDR3 bases: TGCGCCAGCAGCCTCCCGGGGGGGAGGAATTCACCCCTCCACTTT. Protein: CASSLPGGRNSPLHF.

A remark on this clone: Other nucleotide sequences in the sample specify the same CDR3. This chain uses TRBV5-4 with TRBJ2-5, with D tentatively TRBD1 (5 bases). The CDR3 loop spans 13 amino acids. The V end lost 2 bases, the J end lost 1 base, and 6 bases lay between the germline ends. The germline V gene has CDR1 SGHNT and CDR2 YYREEE (reference sequence). The CDR3 sequence is CASSFRGQETQYF. The CDR3 nucleotides are TGTGCCAGCAGCTTTAGGGGCCAAGAGACCCAGTACTTC. Using reference TRBV5-4 and TRBJ2-5 for the parts outside the CDR3, the full variable domain is ETGVTQSPTHLIKTRGQQVTLRCSSQSGHNTVSWYQQALGQGPQFIFQYYREEENGRGNFPPRFSGLQFPNYSSELNVNALELDDSALYLCASSFRGQETQYFGPGTRLLVL.

The V gene is TRBV5-1, the J gene TRBJ2-2; D possibly corresponds to TRBD2 (5 bases). Germline V gene sequence: CDR1 SGHRS, CDR2 YFSETQ. Trimming cost V 1 base and J 5 bases, with 12 bases left between them. CDR3 size: 15 residues. The CDR3 bases are TGCGCCAGCAGCTTGTTGGTCACGGGAACCGGGGAGCTGTTTTTT. Protein sequence: CASSLLVTGTGELFF.

The V and J genes are TRBV29-1 and TRBJ1-4; 9 bases align to TRBD1. The CDR3 length is 13 residues. Trimming removed 7 bases from V and 7 bases from J; junction bases left unmatched: 7. Germline V gives CDR1 SQVTM, CDR2 ANQGSEA. CDR3: CSAEGQGGEKLFF. The CDR3 coding sequence is TGCAGCGCTGAGGGACAGGGTGGTGAAAAACTGTTTTTT. The full variable domain, in which reference TRBV29-1 and TRBJ1-4 provide the parts outside the CDR3, is SAVISQKPSRDICQRGTSLTIQCQVDSQVTMMFWYRQQPGQSLTLIATANQGSEATYESGFVIDKFPISRPNLTFSTLTVSNMSPEDSSIYLCSAEGQGGEKLFFGSGTQLSVL.